This TCR beta chain came from a study of shared clonotypes between healthy human individuals. This clone was picked up one time. The germline V and J ends were trimmed by 3 bases and 8 bases, with 10 bases remaining between them. CDR1 is WSHSY and CDR2 is SAAADI in the germline V gene. The CDR3 is made up of 12 amino acids. Naive CD8 cells were CD45RO-negative, positively selected for CCR7, excluding terminally differentiated effector memory CD45RA+ cells. Some clones are missing from TCRdb's copy, which holds only in-frame ones; the method was immunoSEQ multiplex PCR. The sample shows about 2 million clones, over 85% of them seen only once.

The rearrangement uses TRBV10-2 and TRBJ1-2; D ambiguous. This sequence originates from a man younger than 35 in good health. Sequencing input: naive CD8+ T cells sorted from blood. CDR3 bases: TGCGCCAGCAGTGAAAACCTTAACGGCTACACCTTC. Residues: CASSENLNGYTF.